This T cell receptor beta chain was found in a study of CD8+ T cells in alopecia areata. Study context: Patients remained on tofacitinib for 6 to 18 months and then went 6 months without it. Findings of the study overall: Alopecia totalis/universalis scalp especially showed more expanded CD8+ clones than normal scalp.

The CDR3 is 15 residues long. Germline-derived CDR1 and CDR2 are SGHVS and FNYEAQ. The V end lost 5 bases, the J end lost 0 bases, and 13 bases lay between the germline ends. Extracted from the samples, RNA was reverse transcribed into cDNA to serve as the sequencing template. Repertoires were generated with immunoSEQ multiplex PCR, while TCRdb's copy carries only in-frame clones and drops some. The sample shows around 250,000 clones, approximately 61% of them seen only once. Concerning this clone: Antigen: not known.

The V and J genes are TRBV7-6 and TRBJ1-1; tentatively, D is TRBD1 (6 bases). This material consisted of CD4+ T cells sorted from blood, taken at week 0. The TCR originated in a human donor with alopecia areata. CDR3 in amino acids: CASSPAQGLNTEAFF. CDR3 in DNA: TGTGCCAGCAGCCCCGCACAGGGCCTGAACACTGAAGCTTTCTTT.